This TCR beta chain derives from a study of OX40 agonist ivuxolimab in advanced cancers. About the study as a whole: The costimulatory receptor OX40 (CD134) was targeted by ivuxolimab, a fully human IgG2 agonistic monoclonal antibody. Among the approximately 54 dose-escalation patients, around 19 had hepatocellular carcinoma, roughly 15 melanoma, 9 renal cell carcinoma and 9 head and neck cancer. Partial responses occurred in three dose-escalation patients: two with cutaneous melanoma and one with hepatocellular carcinoma. Peripheral TCRbeta sequencing aimed to test whether ivuxolimab altered TCR sequence diversity and caused clonal T-cell expansion. Intravenous ivuxolimab was administered to patients every 2 weeks at six dose levels: 0.01, 0.1, 0.3, 1.5, 3 and 10 mg/kg. In the dose-escalation cohort, over 65% of patients were male, and the mean age was roughly 60 years, with a range of about 23 to 80. Patients were allowed to have had prior anti-PD-1, anti-PD-L1 or anti-CTLA-4 therapy, and 30% to 40% of the dose-escalation patients had been treated with checkpoint inhibitors. The paper covers the monotherapy dose-escalation part of the phase I ivuxolimab trial, which included N = 52 patients.

Patients with a history of autoimmune disease or receiving systemic immunosuppression were excluded from the trial. Peripheral blood for TCR sequencing was drawn from every dose cohort at baseline, at cycle 4 day 1 and at cycle 7 day 1. Samples came from an open-label, multicenter, first-in-human phase I dose-escalation trial of ivuxolimab. Adults with locally advanced or metastatic melanoma, renal cell carcinoma, hepatocellular carcinoma or head and neck squamous cell carcinoma were enrolled in the trial. CD4+ and CD8+ T cells were sorted separately from peripheral blood before TCR sequencing. Between the V and J ends, shortened by 7 bases and 2 bases respectively, the junction contains 9 bases. Reading from cysteine to phenylalanine, the CDR3 counts 13 amino acids. The entry retains the CDR3 DNA only, 39 bases that are in frame from base 1. CDR1 and CDR2, looked up from the germline V gene (reference sequence), are MNHNY and SVGAGI.

About this clone itself: Its recognized antigen is unknown. One base away there is no much larger clone; base qualities are not given.

To sequence the TCRbeta CDR3 region, genomic DNA was isolated from the sorted cells. The immunoSEQ Assay was used to sequence the TCRbeta CDR3 regions. TCRdb provides this immuneACCESS table in a form limited to in-frame rearrangements. Some clones are lacking; in checked studies, under half of them reflect an unresolved V gene, and why the rest are absent is not known. The sample table holds tens of thousands of clones, of which about 93% were seen once. The ten most abundant clones make up approximately 15% of the sample. Summary of the overall study and its limitations: The antigen specificity of the clonally expanded peripheral T cells was not determined. After ivuxolimab, more expanded clones were found on average in CD8+ T cells than in CD4+ T cells. At doses of 0.1 to 3.0 mg/kg, clonal expansion of both CD4+ and CD8+ blood T cells was observed from baseline to week 6. Partial responders in the 0.1-3.0 mg/kg groups had among the lowest normalized peripheral clonal expansion, especially among CD8+ T cells. Low levels of normalized T-cell clonal expansion were also seen in some patients who did not respond.

This clonotype was obtained from an adult with an advanced solid tumor such as melanoma, head and neck, liver or kidney cancer. This chain joins TRBV6-6 to TRBJ1-5, with no D gene named confidently. The sample here was CD4+ or CD8+ T cells sorted from blood, taken in a trial of the OX40 agonist ivuxolimab. At the DNA level, the sequence is TGTGCCAGCACCTCCATTGGCAATCAGCCCCAGCATTTT. Its translation is CASTSIGNQPQHF.